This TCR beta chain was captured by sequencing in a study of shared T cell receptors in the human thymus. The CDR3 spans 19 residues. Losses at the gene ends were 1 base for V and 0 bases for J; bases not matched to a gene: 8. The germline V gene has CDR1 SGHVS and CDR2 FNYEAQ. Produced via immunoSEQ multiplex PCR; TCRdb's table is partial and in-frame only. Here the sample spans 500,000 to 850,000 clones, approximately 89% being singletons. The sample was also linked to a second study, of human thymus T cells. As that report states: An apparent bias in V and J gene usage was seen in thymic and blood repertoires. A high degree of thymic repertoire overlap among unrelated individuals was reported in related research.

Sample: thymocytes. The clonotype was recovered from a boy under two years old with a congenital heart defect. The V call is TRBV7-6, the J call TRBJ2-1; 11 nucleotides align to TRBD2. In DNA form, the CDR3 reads TGTGCCAGCAGCTTAGTATTAGCGGGAGGGGTTAGCTCCTACAATGAGCAGTTCTTC. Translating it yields CASSLVLAGGVSSYNEQFF.